This T cell receptor beta chain is drawn from a study of identical twins. Overall study findings and caveats: Abundant beta clonotypes from cord blood bore fewer insertions; memory repertoires lacked this pattern. A cross-sectional statistical analysis, not follow-up of the same donors, supported the conclusions.

With no exceptions, donors were healthy Caucasians. This clonotype was seen only a few times. Its antigen is not identified. cDNA carried unique molecular identifiers, and a universal primer site was added by template switching. TCRdb reprocessed the 5' RACE reads via MiXCR and lists one record per CDR3 protein. The sample yields about 240,000 distinct CDR3 sequences, over 9.5% seen once. V was cut by 6 bases and J by 0 bases, with 15 bases left in between. There are 16 residues in the CDR3. Per the germline V gene, CDR1 is MDHEN and CDR2 is SYDVKM. This receptor was identified in a man in his forties or fifties in good health. The chain carries TRBV28 and TRBJ1-3; no firm D call. Sample: memory T cells sorted from blood. CDR3 protein: CASSLPGVTSGNTIYF. DNA of the CDR3: TGTGCCAGCAGCCTCCCCGGGGTCACCTCTGGAAACACCATATATTTT.